Included here is one T cell receptor beta chain sequence, with context. The antigen is undetermined. Other DNA sequences in this specimen translate into the identical CDR3. The sample originates from a study of shared clonotypes between healthy human individuals. PCR replicates from unsorted PBMC used roughly 300 ng DNA, and this amount was some 31,000 T cell genomes. Profiled with immunoSEQ multiplex PCR; TCRdb holds only in-frame clones, not every one. The table has about 450,000 clones, 79% seen once. Findings and limits, study-wide: Tissues were not sampled, only blood, and their repertoires likely differ.

CDR3 length: 15 amino acids. The germline CDR1 and CDR2 sequences are SGHRS and YFSETQ. Trimming took 1 base from V and 1 from J, leaving 11 bases between them. Every donor, a Caucasian adult, lived in Nashville, Tennessee. When samples were unsorted, tens of millions of PBMCs were used for genomic DNA. This chain joins TRBV5-1 and TRBJ1-1; D perhaps matches TRBD1 (5 bases). The TCR was taken from a woman between 40 and 50 years old in good health. Some clones in this sample may be carry-over from other donors' samples. What was sequenced was PBMCs. For the CDR3, the DNA is TGCGCCAGCAGCTTGCAGGGACCTACGAACACTGAAGCTTTCTTT. Protein: CASSLQGPTNTEAFF.